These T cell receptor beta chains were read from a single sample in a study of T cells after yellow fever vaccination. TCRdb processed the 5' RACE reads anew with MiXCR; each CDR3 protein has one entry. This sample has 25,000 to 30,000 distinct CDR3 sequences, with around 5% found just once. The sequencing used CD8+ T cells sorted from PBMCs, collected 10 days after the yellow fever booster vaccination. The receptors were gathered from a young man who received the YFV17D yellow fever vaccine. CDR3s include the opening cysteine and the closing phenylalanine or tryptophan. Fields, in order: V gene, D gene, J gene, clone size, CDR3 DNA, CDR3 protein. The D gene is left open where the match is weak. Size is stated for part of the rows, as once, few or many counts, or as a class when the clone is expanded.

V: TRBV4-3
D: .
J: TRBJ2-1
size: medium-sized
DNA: TGCGCCAGCAGCCACAGGGGGGGGGGCGCTTACAATGAGCAGTTCTTC
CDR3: CASSHRGGGAYNEQFF

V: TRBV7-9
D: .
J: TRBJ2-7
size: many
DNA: TGTGCCAGCAGCCCATTAACGGGCTACGAGCAGTACTTC
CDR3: CASSPLTGYEQYF

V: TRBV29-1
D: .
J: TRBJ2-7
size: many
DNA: TGCAGCGTTGAGAGCGAATCAGGGCACGAGCAGTACTTC
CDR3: CSVESESGHEQYF

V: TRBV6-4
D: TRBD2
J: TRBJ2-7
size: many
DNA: TGTGCCAGCAGGCTGACTCTAGCGGAGGGGTTTGACGAGCAGTACTTC
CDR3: CASRLTLAEGFDEQYF

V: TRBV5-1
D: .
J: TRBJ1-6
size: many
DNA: TGCGCCAGCAGCGCGGGACCGCTCTCCTATAATTCACCCCTCCACTTT
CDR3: CASSAGPLSYNSPLHF

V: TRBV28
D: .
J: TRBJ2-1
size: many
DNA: TGTGCCAGCAGTTTAATGGGGGGTGGGTACAATGAGCAGTTCTTC
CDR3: CASSLMGGGYNEQFF

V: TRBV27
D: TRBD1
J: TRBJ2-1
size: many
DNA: TGTGCCAGCTCGTTGAGGGGGACAGCCAATGAGCAGTTCTTC
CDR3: CASSLRGTANEQFF

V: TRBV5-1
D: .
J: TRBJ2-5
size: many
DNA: TGCGCCAGCAGCTACCCAGGGGTTCGAGAGACCCAGTACTTC
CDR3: CASSYPGVRETQYF

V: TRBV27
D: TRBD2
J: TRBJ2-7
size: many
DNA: TGTGCCAGCAGTTTATTTGCGGGAGGAGGCGAGCAGTACTTC
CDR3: CASSLFAGGGEQYF

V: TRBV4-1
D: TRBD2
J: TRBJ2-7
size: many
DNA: TGCGCCAGCAGCCAAGAGGGGGCACCGGGACTAGCGGGCTACGAGCAGTACTTC
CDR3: CASSQEGAPGLAGYEQYF

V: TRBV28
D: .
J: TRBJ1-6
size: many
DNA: TGTGCCAGCAGCCCCCGAGTTTATAATTCACCCCTCCACTTT
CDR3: CASSPRVYNSPLHF

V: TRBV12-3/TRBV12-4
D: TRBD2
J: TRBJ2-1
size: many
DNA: TGTGCCAGCAGTTCTACTAGCGGGGGGAACAATGAGCAGTTCTTC
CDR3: CASSSTSGGNNEQFF

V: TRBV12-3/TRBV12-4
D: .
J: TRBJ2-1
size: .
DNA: TGTGCCAGCAGTTTTCACCTGGCGGGCGTTTACAATGAGCAGTTCTTC
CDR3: CASSFHLAGVYNEQFF

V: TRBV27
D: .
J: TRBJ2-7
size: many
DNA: TGTGCCAGCAGCGGAGATTTCTACGCTGGACTCGAGCAGTACTTC
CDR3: CASSGDFYAGLEQYF

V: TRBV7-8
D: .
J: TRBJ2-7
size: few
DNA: TGTGCCAGCAGCCGAGAAGGACCATACGAGCAGTACTTC
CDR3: CASSREGPYEQYF

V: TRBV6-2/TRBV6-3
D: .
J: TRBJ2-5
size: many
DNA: TGTGCCAGCAGAACGGGATTCTCGTTATCCGAGACCCAGTACTTC
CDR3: CASRTGFSLSETQYF

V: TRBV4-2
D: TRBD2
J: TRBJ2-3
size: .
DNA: TGTGCCATCAGCCCCGGGCCTAGCGGGAGCACAGATACGCAGTATTTT
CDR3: CAISPGPSGSTDTQYF

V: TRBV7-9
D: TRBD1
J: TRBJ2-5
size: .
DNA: TGTGCCAGCAGCTCCCGGGACAGGGACCAAGAGACCCAGTACTTC
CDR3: CASSSRDRDQETQYF

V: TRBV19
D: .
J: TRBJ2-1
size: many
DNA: TGTGCCAGTAGCCAGGACAGTTACAATGAGCAGTTCTTC
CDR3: CASSQDSYNEQFF